A selection of T cell receptor beta chains follows, all from one sample in a study of STAT5B mutations in CD4+ large granular lymphocyte leukemia. Data came from immunoSEQ multiplex PCR; TCRdb stores just in-frame clones and leaves some out. Found here are approximately 35,000 clones, about two thirds of them singletons; the top ten hold approximately 2%. The specimen was CD4+ T cells from blood buffy coats. The receptors stem from a human donor in good health. Both conserved end residues are part of each CDR3. Clone size is shown for a subset of rows, as once, few, many or a class of expanded clone.

len	v_gene	abundance	j_gene	CDR3aa
12	TRBV7-9	.	TRBJ2-3	CASSLEQHTQYF
12	TRBV19	few	TRBJ2-1	CASSPTANEQFF
17	TRBV19	.	TRBJ2-5	CASSIGVAGGIQETQYF
15	TRBV5-1	.	TRBJ2-5	CASSLGLAGKETQYF
16	TRBV7-3	.	TRBJ2-3	CASSLSIAGGTDTQYF
15	TRBV19	.	TRBJ1-4	CASTLGQATNEKLFF
11	TRBV20-1	few	TRBJ1-2	CSARELDRYTF
13	TRBV2	medium-sized	TRBJ1-2	CASRDGQGYGYTF
16	TRBV5-4	.	TRBJ2-1	CASSLSSSGDHNEQFF
14	TRBV5-1	.	TRBJ2-5	CASSLGDRGETQYF
15	TRBV18	.	TRBJ1-2	CASSPQGAAEYGYTF
11	TRBV29-1	few	TRBJ2-2	CSVGGSGELFF
13	TRBV6-5	.	TRBJ1-3	CASSYGGGNTIYF
16	TRBV11-2	.	TRBJ2-5	CASSPQFTGGGETQYF
14	TRBV15	.	TRBJ1-5	CATAGGGSNQPQHF
15	TRBV13	.	TRBJ1-5	CASSTRQERNQPQHF
13	TRBV12-5	.	TRBJ1-1	CASGWTANTEAFF
13	TRBV5-1	once	TRBJ1-2	CASSLEAVYGYTF
14	TRBV18	.	TRBJ1-4	CASSPGRGVGELFF
17	TRBV5-4	.	TRBJ2-4	CASSLGTSALAKNIQYF
16	TRBV4-2	.	TRBJ2-6	CASSQELGAGANVLTF
16	TRBV7-3	.	TRBJ2-1	CASSFSGPPGGNEQFF
12	TRBV5-1	.	TRBJ1-2	CASSSNINGYTF
13	TRBV5-8	.	TRBJ2-3	CASSFIGEDTQYF